One T cell receptor beta chain is described in this entry. This sample is drawn from a study of sequential checkpoint blockade in melanoma. Study details: After both sequences, patients received maintenance nivolumab.

Treatment in this sample: randomized to nivolumab then ipilimumab (arm A) or the reverse (arm B). Sorted cells were live CD3+CD8+, lacking CD19 and CD56, from PBMCs. Sequenced by immunoSEQ multiplex PCR; TCRdb stores in-frame clones only, minus some. The sample consists of about 20,000 clones, 80% to 90% of them appearing once. Here the sequenced sample was CD8+ T cells sorted from blood (inferred from file names), taken from a patient given nivolumab and ipilimumab in sequence. The clonotype comes from a human donor with melanoma.

CDR3 coding DNA: TGTGCCAGCAGCTTAGGACAGCCTTCGAACACCGGGGAGCTGTTTTTT. This codes for CASSLGQPSNTGELFF. The chain recombines TRBV7-6 with TRBJ2-2; possible D gene TRBD1, 5 bases. Trimming removed 1 base at V and 0 bases at J, with 9 bases between. Germline CDR1 reads SGHVS; CDR2 reads FNYEAQ. The CDR3 covers 16 residues.